Sequencing of this TCR beta chain was carried out in a study of OX40 agonist ivuxolimab in advanced cancers. V lost 3 bases, J lost 2 bases, and 14 bases lay in between. Per germline, CDR1 LNHNV and CDR2 YYDKDF (reference sequence). The CDR3 spans 17 residues. TCRdb keeps only in-frame clones here, not all; method: immunoSEQ multiplex PCR. The sample gives some 100,000 clones, approximately 81% of which show up once; around 1.1% is in the top ten. This receptor was identified in an adult with an advanced solid tumor such as melanoma, head and neck, liver or kidney cancer. The sample consisted of CD4+ or CD8+ T cells sorted from blood, taken in a trial of the OX40 agonist ivuxolimab. The rearrangement joins TRBV15 to TRBJ2-6, with no clear D. This CDR3 reads CATSRAAVTPGANVLTF. The CDR3 coding sequence is TGTGCCACCAGCAGGGCCGCGGTGACCCCTGGGGCCAACGTCCTGACTTTC. The full variable domain, its missing parts supplied by reference TRBV15 and TRBJ2-6, is DAMVIQNPRYQVTQFGKPVTLSCSQTLNHNVMYWYQQKSSQAPKLLFHYYDKDFNNEADTPDNFQSRRPNTSFCFLDIRSPGLGDTAMYLCATSRAAVTPGANVLTFGAGSRLTVL.